This TCR beta chain stems from a study of CD8 T cells in Susac syndrome. RNA, at roughly 0.45 to 1 ug, was reverse transcribed with random hexamers. An immunoSEQ multiplex PCR generated amplified TCR beta CDR3 products spanning 54 Vbeta and 13 Jbeta. TCRdb passed the immunoSEQ multiplex PCR reads through MiXCR, listing each CDR3 protein once. The data contain about 190,000 distinct CDR3 sequences, roughly 95% of them singletons. Germline CDR1 reads MDHEN; CDR2 reads SYDVKM. V gave up 5 bases and J gave up 0 bases, with 17 bases separating them. The CDR3 runs 17 residues. The V call is TRBV28, the J call TRBJ1-5; no clear D. The source of this sequence is a human donor with Susac syndrome. Sequencing was carried out using CD4+ T cells from PBMCs. In DNA form, the CDR3 reads TGTGCCAGCAGTCTTCCTCTTGGTCTGGGTAGCAATCAGCCCCAGCATTTT. This encodes CASSLPLGLGSNQPQHF.